This T cell receptor beta chain was sequenced for a study of blood T cell repertoires in COVID-19. Study-level background: Both acute and convalescent COVID-19 samples were obtained from the United States, Italy and Spain. In each case, the material was cDNA or gDNA derived from T cells, B-cell-depleted T cells, or PBMCs.

In the study's own analysis: Nucleated cell number was recorded as an estimate derived from reference gene primer amplification. Using immunoSEQ multiplex PCR, the repertoire was profiled, and TCRdb retains in-frame clones only, with some absent. For V, J and clone size, that table is used; D and trimming come from the DNA. The table lists fewer than 300,000 clones, approximately 83% of them singletons. The CDR3 spans 15 residues. With 6 bases clipped from V and 1 base from J, the junction kept 9 bases outside the gene matches. Per germline, CDR1 SGHKS and CDR2 YYEKEE (reference sequence). This clone came up once.

This receptor was obtained from a person aged 65 to 85 with COVID-19, enrolled during active disease. Sequencing used peripheral blood. The chain recombines TRBV5-5 with TRBJ1-1; 7 nucleotides agree with TRBD1. The CDR3 DNA follows: TGTGCCAGCAACAACCGACAGGGAGGGAACACTGAAGCTTTCTTT. Translation gives CASNNRQGGNTEAFF.